This entry features one T cell receptor beta chain sequence. Its target is not known. The data are from a study of T-cell memory formation after mild COVID-19. Germline V gene lookup returns CDR1 DFQATT and CDR2 SNEGSKA (reference sequence). The CDR3 loop spans 15 amino acids. With 6 bases removed from V and 2 bases from J, the gap between germline ends came to 17 bases. Study results and caveats: The finding that pre-infection memory included some responding clones suggested that cross-reactive memory joined.

TCRdb re-derived calls from the 5' RACE reads in MiXCR, one entry per CDR3 protein. The table includes 450,000 to 650,000 distinct CDR3 sequences, about a fifth detected once. The sample consisted of PBMCs or a T cell subset sorted from them (not recorded which). This clonotype was obtained from an adult woman who had mild COVID-19 (a few samples of this study predate the infection). Cell type and time point are not known. The J gene is TRBJ1-5, the V gene TRBV20-1, with TRBD1 as a possible D gene (5 bases). CDR3 loop: CSAPEGGVGNQPQHF. CDR3 in DNA: TGCAGTGCCCCCGAGGGAGGGGTCGGCAATCAGCCCCAGCATTTT.